The 19 T cell receptor beta chains below all came from one sample that was sequenced in a study of cytomegalovirus exposure and HLA in healthy donors. Amplification used 60 Vbeta primers and 13 Jbeta primers. The protocol was immunoSEQ multiplex PCR, while the TCRdb copy is restricted to in-frame clones and leaves out a portion. The table has more than 150,000 clones, 80% to 90% seen once. Sequencing input: PBMCs. The receptors originated from a girl aged 2-10 years in good health and CMV-seropositive.

The chain uses TRBV11-3 and TRBJ2-3, with 7 bases aligning to TRBD2. There are 18 residues in the CDR3. V lost 5 bases and J lost 0; bases outside the gene matches: 14. Germline CDR1 is SGHNT and CDR2 is YENEEA. CDR3 in DNA: TGTGCCAGCAGCCCTGCATCTCCCGGGGGGACTAGCACAGATACGCAGTATTTT. Translating it yields CASSPASPGGTSTDTQYF.

The chain employs TRBV10-3 and TRBJ1-2; 10 nucleotides align to TRBD1. The CDR3 runs 16 residues. Germline V gene lookup returns CDR1 ENHRY and CDR2 SYGVKD. With 0 bases clipped from V and 5 bases from J, the junction kept 6 bases outside the gene matches. The CDR3, as DNA: TGTGCCATCAGTGAGTCGGGAGGACAGGGGGGATATGGCTACACCTTC. Translation gives CAISESGGQGGYGYTF.

The CDR3 DNA reads TGTGCCAGCAGCTTTTGGGACAGGGAGAACACTGAAGCTTTCTTT. Translating gives CASSFWDRENTEAFF. This sequence joins TRBV9 and TRBJ1-1; 9 nucleotides line up with TRBD1. The V segment lost 4 bases and the J segment 1 base; nucleotides outside the gene matches: 5. The CDR3 runs 15 residues. Germline CDR1 reads SGDLS; CDR2 reads YYNGEE.

The chain employs TRBV19 and TRBJ1-2, with D tentatively TRBD1 (6 bases). The CDR3 is 15 amino acids. CDR1 LNHDA and CDR2 SQIVND come from the germline V gene (reference sequence). The germline V and J ends were trimmed by 4 bases and 7 bases, with 19 bases remaining between them. The CDR3 DNA is TGTGCCAGTAGTAGGCCCATTACAGGGTCTGTTGGCTACACCTTC. It is translated as CASSRPITGSVGYTF.

The rearrangement uses TRBV19 and TRBJ2-2, with 8 bases fitting TRBD1. J lost 6 bases, V lost 8 bases, and 8 bases had no gene match. The CDR3 spans 14 residues. In germline, CDR1 is LNHDA, CDR2 SQIVND (reference sequence). The CDR3 sequence: CASWRQGFSGELFF. The CDR3 region has the DNA TGTGCCAGTTGGCGACAGGGGTTTTCCGGGGAGCTGTTTTTT. The full variable domain, in which reference TRBV19 and TRBJ2-2 provide the parts outside the CDR3, is DGGITQSPKYLFRKEGQNVTLSCEQNLNHDAMYWYRQDPGQGLRLIYYSQIVNDFQKGDIAEGYSVSREKKESFPLTVTSAQKNPTAFYLCASWRQGFSGELFFGEGSRLTVL.

The CDR3 reads CASSPYTRQTNTGELFF. The CDR3 region has the DNA TGTGCCAGTAGTCCATACACTCGACAGACGAACACCGGGGAGCTGTTTTTT. The chain employs TRBV19 and TRBJ2-2, with a weak D call TRBD1 (5 bases). The CDR3 runs 17 residues. The V gene's germline CDR1 is LNHDA and CDR2 SQIVND (reference sequence). Trimming cost V 5 bases and J 0 bases, with 16 bases left between them.

The chain recombines TRBV11-3 with TRBJ2-4; D is perhaps TRBD1 (6 bases). Germline assignment: CDR1 SGHNT and CDR2 YENEEA. The CDR3 totals 15 residues. With 7 bases removed from V and 0 bases from J, the gap between germline ends came to 13 bases. CDR3 DNA sequence: TGTGCCAGCACCCAGACAGGATTAGCCAAAAACATTCAGTACTTC. It specifies CASTQTGLAKNIQYF.

This clone was seen just once. The V gene is TRBV5-1, the J gene TRBJ2-2, with D possibly being TRBD2 (5 bases). The CDR3 runs to 16 residues. Trimming removed 3 bases from V and 4 bases from J, with 16 bases in between. Germline lookup yields CDR1 SGHRS and CDR2 YFSETQ. This CDR3 reads CASSSDEGSVTGELFF. Here the CDR3 DNA reads TGCGCCAGCAGCTCCGACGAAGGGAGCGTCACCGGGGAGCTGTTTTTT.

This chain joins TRBV6-1 and TRBJ1-4, with no clear D. CDR1 MNHNS and CDR2 SASEGT come from the germline V gene. The V end was cut by 10 bases, the J end by 5 bases, with 17 bases between. The CDR3 is 14 residues long. CDR3: CATKWEGRNEKLFF. The CDR3 coding sequence is TGTGCCACCAAGTGGGAGGGTCGAAATGAAAAACTGTTTTTT.

The chain combines TRBV5-4 with TRBJ2-3; unclear D gene. Germline-derived CDR1 and CDR2 are SGHNT and YYREEE (reference sequence). V lost 0 bases, J lost 6 bases, and 8 bases lay in between. This CDR3 spans 13 amino acids. This chain's CDR3 is CASSLESRDTQYF. The CDR3 DNA sequence: TGTGCCAGCAGCTTGGAGAGCAGGGATACGCAGTATTTT.

This clone showed up just once. This chain connects TRBV4-2 to TRBJ1-6; weak D call: TRBD1 (5 bases). V was pared by 0 bases and J by 5 bases, with 14 bases between. The V gene's germline CDR1 is LGHNA and CDR2 YNFKEQ. The CDR3 spans 17 residues. This CDR3 is CASSQEAIRDNNSPLHF. CDR3 DNA sequence: TGTGCCAGCAGCCAAGAAGCAATCAGGGATAATAATTCACCCCTCCACTTT.

The CDR3, as DNA: TGCGCCAGCAGCCAAGGGGCCGGTGGGGCGAGGTACACTGAAGCTTTCTTT. As protein: CASSQGAGGARYTEAFF. The V call is TRBV4-1, the J call TRBJ1-1; tentatively, D is TRBD1 (5 bases). Trimming shortened V by 1 base and J by 3 bases, and 18 bases separated the two germline ends. The CDR3 has 17 amino acids. Germline V CDR1 and CDR2: MGHRA, YSYEKL.

The chain recombines TRBV5-1 with TRBJ2-1, with a possible D match to TRBD1 (6 bases). V was cut by 2 bases and J by 6 bases, with 15 bases left in between. Germline CDR1 reads SGHRS; CDR2 reads YFSETQ. The CDR3 runs to 15 residues. CDR3 coding DNA: TGCGCCAGCAGCTTTAATTACAGGGAAATCAATGAGCAGTTCTTC. It encodes CASSFNYREINEQFF.

Written as DNA, the CDR3 is TGTGCCAGCAGACCTCAATTGGACAGGGGTAGGGAGGCTGGCTACACCTTC. Amino acid sequence: CASRPQLDRGREAGYTF. The chain carries TRBV7-9 and TRBJ1-2; 9 positions match TRBD1. The length of the CDR3 is 17 residues. Germline CDR1 is SEHNR and CDR2 is FQNEAQ (reference sequence). The ends lost 6 bases at V and 7 bases at J; junction bases unmatched: 18.

This chain links TRBV25-1 with TRBJ2-1; the match to TRBD1 covers 7 bases. V lost 4 bases to trimming and J lost 5 bases; unmatched junction nucleotides: 5. Germline V lookup: CDR1 MGHDK, CDR2 SYGVNS. The CDR3 length is 14 residues. The CDR3 DNA follows: TGTGCCAGCAGTGTCGGGACAGCAAACAATGAGCAGTTCTTC. Residues: CASSVGTANNEQFF.

This chain connects TRBV6-4 to TRBJ1-4; possible D gene TRBD1, 5 bases. Germline V gene lookup returns CDR1 MRHNA and CDR2 SNTAGT. This CDR3 has 16 amino acids. The V and J ends lost 0 bases and 7 bases respectively, with 15 bases between them. CDR3 protein: CASSDSTVHAAEKLFF. In DNA, the CDR3 is TGTGCCAGCAGTGACTCGACAGTACACGCTGCTGAAAAACTGTTTTTT.

The rearrangement links TRBV19 to TRBJ1-1, with a weak D call TRBD1 (5 bases). Trimming left V 3 bases short and J 8 bases short, with 7 bases between. Germline CDR1 is LNHDA and CDR2 is SQIVND (reference sequence). The CDR3 consists of 11 residues. CDR3 protein: CASSIKGEAFF. Written as DNA, the CDR3 is TGTGCCAGTAGTATTAAGGGGGAAGCTTTCTTT. Together with reference TRBV19 and TRBJ1-1, the CDR3 gives the full variable domain: DGGITQSPKYLFRKEGQNVTLSCEQNLNHDAMYWYRQDPGQGLRLIYYSQIVNDFQKGDIAEGYSVSREKKESFPLTVTSAQKNPTAFYLCASSIKGEAFFGQGTRLTVV.

The chain combines TRBV15 with TRBJ1-2; D perhaps matches TRBD1 (6 bases). The CDR3 runs to 17 residues. Germline-derived CDR1 and CDR2 are LNHNV and YYDKDF (reference sequence). The V gene lost 0 bases and the J gene lost 3 bases, with 17 bases spanning the gap. The DNA of the CDR3 is TGTGCCACCAGCAGAGATATAGGAGGTCGACAGGACTATGGCTACACCTTC. Translated, it gives CATSRDIGGRQDYGYTF.

The chain carries TRBV18 and TRBJ2-3, with 8 bases lining up with TRBD2. This CDR3 region has 16 residues. Unmatched junction bases numbered 9, after V lost 6 bases and J lost 1 base. CDR1 and CDR2 (germline): KGHSH, LQKENI. The CDR3 nucleotides are TGTGCCAGCTCTCCTTTTAGCGGGAAGGGCACAGATACGCAGTATTTT. Its protein product is CASSPFSGKGTDTQYF.